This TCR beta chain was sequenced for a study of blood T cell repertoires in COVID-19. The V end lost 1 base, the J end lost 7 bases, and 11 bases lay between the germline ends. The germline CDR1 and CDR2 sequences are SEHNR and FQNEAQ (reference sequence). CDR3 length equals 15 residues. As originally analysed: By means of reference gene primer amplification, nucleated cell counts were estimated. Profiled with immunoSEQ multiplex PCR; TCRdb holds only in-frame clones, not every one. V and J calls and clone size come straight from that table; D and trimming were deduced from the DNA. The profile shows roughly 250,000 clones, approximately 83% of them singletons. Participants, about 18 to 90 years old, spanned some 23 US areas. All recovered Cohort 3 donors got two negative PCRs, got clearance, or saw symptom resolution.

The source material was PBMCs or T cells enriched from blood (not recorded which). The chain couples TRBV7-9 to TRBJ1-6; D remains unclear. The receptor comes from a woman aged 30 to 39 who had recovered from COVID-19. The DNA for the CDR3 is TGTGCCAGCAGCTTAGATCCAGTCGGGAATTCACCCCTCCACTTT. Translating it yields CASSLDPVGNSPLHF.